This TCR beta chain was recorded in a study of spatial heterogeneity in lung cancer. V trimming: 4 bases; J trimming: 2 bases; junction bases outside the gene matches: 5. Germline lookup yields CDR1 ENHRY and CDR2 SYGVKD. The CDR3 extends over 14 amino acids. Study-level results: The appearance of ubiquitous expanded tumor TCRs in blood was greater at resection than follow-up.

In TCRdb, the 5' RACE reads were re-called with MiXCR into one record per CDR3 protein. The sample yields 60,000 to 85,000 distinct CDR3 sequences, about 8.2% seen once. In its sample, this clonotype was seen many times. Its antigen is not identified. Time point: blood at routine non-recurrence follow-up after resection. The V gene is TRBV10-3, the J gene TRBJ2-7, with 7 positions matching TRBD1. This sequence originates from a female donor with early-stage non-small cell lung cancer. Specimen: PBMCs, collected at follow-up. CDR3 coding DNA: TGTGCCATCAGTGGGTTCGGACAGGCCTACGAGCAGTACTTC. This translates into CAISGFGQAYEQYF.